These 25 T cell receptor beta chains share one sample of origin, sequenced in a study of blood T cell repertoires in COVID-19. Assay: immunoSEQ multiplex PCR; the TCRdb copy retains only in-frame clones and omits some. The table records a few hundred thousand clones, 85% of them present only once. Sequencing input: peripheral blood. The receptors were gathered from a human donor in a cohort sampled during active COVID-19.

V usage is TRBV29-1 and J usage is TRBJ1-2; D is possibly TRBD1 (6 bases). This CDR3 is 15 amino acids long. The V gene's germline CDR1 is SQVTM and CDR2 ANQGSEA. The V end was cut by 5 bases, the J end by 0 bases, with 16 bases between. CDR3 sequence reads: CSVPISGATNYGYTF. CDR3 coding DNA: TGCAGCGTTCCAATCTCAGGGGCCACTAACTATGGCTACACCTTC.

The chain has TRBV5-4 and TRBJ2-3; 14 nucleotides line up with TRBD2. The CDR3 is 16 residues long. The ends lost 4 bases at V and 3 bases at J; junction bases unmatched: 4. The germline V gene encodes CDR1 SGHNT and CDR2 YYREEE (reference sequence). DNA for the CDR3: TGTGCCAGCAGCAGACTAGCGGGGGGGCTAACAGATACGCAGTATTTT. Amino acid sequence: CASSRLAGGLTDTQYF.

V and J are TRBV6-5 and TRBJ1-2, with 10 bases identical to TRBD1. The germline V gene has CDR1 MNHEY and CDR2 SVGAGI. The CDR3 consists of 16 residues. V trimming: 6 bases; J trimming: 7 bases; junction bases outside the gene matches: 14. CDR3 DNA: TGTGCCAGCAGCTACGTAGGGACAGGGGTCGGTGCTGGCTACACCTTC. Translated: CASSYVGTGVGAGYTF.

The J gene is TRBJ2-7, the V gene TRBV25-1, with no clear D. Trimming took off 3 bases at V and 8 bases at J, with 8 bases between the two ends. Germline V gives CDR1 MGHDK, CDR2 SYGVNS. The CDR3 is 11 residues long. CDR3: CASSDNHKQYF. The CDR3 DNA reads TGTGCCAGCAGTGACAACCACAAGCAGTACTTC.

The chain employs TRBV7-2 and TRBJ1-5; TRBD1 agrees at 10 bases. Germline trimming cut 1 base from V and 6 bases from J; bases unmatched to any gene: 6. The CDR3 covers 16 residues. Germline assignment: CDR1 SGHTA and CDR2 FQGNSA. CDR3 amino acids: CASSLVGTGVFQPQHF. CDR3 DNA: TGTGCCAGCAGCTTAGTAGGGACAGGGGTTTTTCAGCCCCAGCATTTT.

The chain uses TRBV20-1 and TRBJ2-6; D is possibly TRBD2 (6 bases). The V end lost 3 bases, the J end lost 0 bases, and 12 bases lay between the germline ends. Germline assignment: CDR1 DFQATT and CDR2 SNEGSKA (reference sequence). The CDR3 runs 16 residues. The CDR3 sequence: CSASVAGNSGANVLTF. CDR3 coding DNA: TGCAGTGCTAGTGTGGCGGGAAACTCTGGGGCCAACGTCCTGACTTTC.

The V and J genes are TRBV5-1 and TRBJ1-1; 7 positions agree with TRBD1. The CDR3 has 16 amino acids. J lost 2 bases, V lost 4 bases, and 11 bases had no gene match. CDR1 is SGHRS, CDR2 YFSETQ, per germline. CDR3 bases: TGCGCCAGCAGCGTGAACACGGGACAGAAAAACACTGAAGCTTTCTTT. This encodes CASSVNTGQKNTEAFF.

The rearrangement uses TRBV3-1 (or the pseudogene TRBV3-2) and TRBJ1-2; D possibly corresponds to TRBD1 (5 bases). This CDR3 contains 14 residues. Trimming took off 0 bases at V and 2 bases at J, with 7 bases between the two ends. The germline V gene has CDR1 LGHDT and CDR2 YNNKEL (reference sequence). In DNA, the CDR3 is TGTGCCAGCAGCCAAGATTCAGGGAACTATGGCTACACCTTC. As protein: CASSQDSGNYGYTF.

The chain joins TRBV9 to TRBJ1-2; TRBD1 is a possible D gene (6 bases). The germline V and J ends were trimmed by 3 bases and 3 bases, with 12 bases remaining between them. Germline lookup yields CDR1 SGDLS and CDR2 YYNGEE. CDR3 length equals 14 residues. The CDR3 region is CASSALQGDYGYTF. CDR3 coding DNA: TGTGCCAGCAGCGCGTTACAGGGCGACTATGGCTACACCTTC.

This clone was recorded many times. V is TRBV30 and J is TRBJ1-1, with 8 bases matching TRBD1. The CDR3 contains 13 residues. V lost 3 bases, J lost 4 bases, and 4 bases stayed unmatched. The germline gives CDR1 GTSNPN, CDR2 SVGIG (reference sequence). The CDR3 DNA sequence: TGTGCCTGGAGCGGACAGGGCATCACTGAAGCTTTCTTT. It encodes CAWSGQGITEAFF.

The rearrangement links TRBV29-1 to TRBJ2-3, with D hard to call. The CDR3 runs 13 residues. Trimming cost V 6 bases and J 1 base, with 11 bases left between them. CDR1 is SQVTM and CDR2 is ANQGSEA in the germline V gene. The CDR3 region is CSVEARRTDTQYF. In DNA, the CDR3 is TGCAGCGTCGAGGCTAGACGCACAGATACGCAGTATTTT.

V and J are TRBV5-1 and TRBJ1-3; D possibly corresponds to TRBD1 (6 bases). V lost 7 bases and J lost 1, with 15 bases in between. The CDR3 has 15 residues. CDR1 is SGHRS, CDR2 YFSETQ, per germline. The CDR3 DNA reads TGCGCCAGCTCCCTCCCAGGGGAATCTGGAAACACCATATATTTT. Protein product: CASSLPGESGNTIYF.

V gene TRBV3-1 (or the pseudogene TRBV3-2) combines with J gene TRBJ1-1; D unresolved. Germline V gives CDR1 LGHDT, CDR2 YNNKEL (reference sequence). Trimming took 5 bases from V and 0 from J, leaving 7 bases between them. CDR3 length equals 13 residues. DNA for the CDR3: TGTGCCAGCAGCGAAAACTTGAACACTGAAGCTTTCTTT. Amino acids: CASSENLNTEAFF.

V usage is TRBV6-5 and J usage is TRBJ2-1, with D perhaps matching TRBD1 (6 bases). This CDR3 has 15 residues. In germline, CDR1 is MNHEY, CDR2 SVGAGI. Trimming took 6 bases from V and 0 from J, leaving 12 bases between them. The CDR3 loop reads CASRSTGSSYNEQFF. CDR3 DNA sequence: TGTGCCAGCAGATCCACAGGGAGCTCCTACAATGAGCAGTTCTTC.

This clone was picked up one time. This chain's CDR3 is CASSELITGGKQYF. The DNA for the CDR3 is TGTGCCAGCAGTGAACTCATTACCGGGGGAAAGCAGTACTTC. This chain connects TRBV25-1 to TRBJ2-7; perhaps TRBD2 as D (6 bases). The CDR3 totals 14 residues. V was pared by 2 bases and J by 8 bases, with 16 bases between. Germline V gene data show CDR1 as MGHDK and CDR2 as SYGVNS.

V is TRBV25-1 and J is TRBJ1-2; 8 nucleotides line up with TRBD1. The germline CDR1 and CDR2 sequences are MGHDK and SYGVNS. The J segment lost 7 bases and the V segment lost 6 bases, leaving 13 bases of the junction unmatched. This CDR3 region has 15 residues. Written as DNA, the CDR3 is TGTGCCAGCAGCGAGTTGGACAGGGAAAGTGGTGGCTACACCTTC. This gives the protein CASSELDRESGGYTF.

This clone is a singleton in its sample. The chain carries TRBV11-3 and TRBJ2-3; TRBD2 matches 11 bases. The CDR3 runs 16 residues. V was clipped by 1 base and J by 6 bases; unmatched bases: 6. In germline, CDR1 is SGHNT, CDR2 YENEEA. The CDR3 protein is CASSLVAGGMSDTQYF. The CDR3 DNA sequence: TGTGCCAGCAGCTTAGTAGCGGGGGGGATGTCTGATACGCAGTATTTT.

The rearrangement joins TRBV10-3 to TRBJ1-2; TRBD1 agrees at 9 bases. The CDR3 is 12 residues long. Germline values: CDR1 ENHRY, CDR2 SYGVKD. Trimming cost V 7 bases and J 8 bases; bases outside gene matches: 5. CDR3 amino acids: CAIKGQGEGYTF. CDR3 DNA sequence: TGTGCCATCAAGGGACAGGGTGAAGGCTACACCTTC.

The rearrangement joins TRBV10-2 to TRBJ1-2; D unresolved. The germline V and J ends were trimmed by 3 bases and 6 bases, with 8 bases remaining between them. The CDR3 contains 12 residues. The germline CDR1 and CDR2 sequences are WSHSY and SAAADI. CDR3 nucleotide sequence: TGCGCCAGCAGTGACGGCAGGAATGGCTACACCTTC. Its translation: CASSDGRNGYTF.

The chain employs TRBV7-6 and TRBJ1-1; the D is unclear. Germline values: CDR1 SGHVS, CDR2 FNYEAQ. With 2 bases removed from V and 7 bases from J, the gap between germline ends came to 5 bases. This CDR3 is 11 amino acids long. CDR3 nucleotides: TGTGCCAGCAGCTTAAGCGGTGAAGCTTTCTTT. This gives the protein CASSLSGEAFF.

CDR3 nucleotides: TGCGCCAGCAGCTATGGACAGGGAAGCAATGAGCAGTTCTTC. It specifies CASSYGQGSNEQFF. The chain uses TRBV5-1 and TRBJ2-1; 8 positions match TRBD1. This CDR3 is built from 14 residues. Germline CDR1 SGHRS, CDR2 YFSETQ. Germline trimming cut 3 bases from V and 6 bases from J; bases unmatched to any gene: 5.

The chain uses TRBV19 and TRBJ1-2; TRBD1 might be the D (5 bases). V gave up 5 bases and J gave up 5 bases, with 6 bases separating them. Germline CDR1 and CDR2: LNHDA and SQIVND (reference sequence). CDR3 length: 11 residues. CDR3 loop: CASSQGYGYTF. CDR3 in DNA: TGTGCCAGTAGTCAGGGATATGGCTACACCTTC.

The V gene is TRBV28, the J gene TRBJ2-7, with 9 bases aligning to TRBD1. The CDR3 is 15 residues long. Losses at the gene ends were 6 bases for V and 3 bases for J; bases not matched to a gene: 9. Germline CDR1 MDHEN, CDR2 SYDVKM. CDR3 in amino acids: CASSPPGQGIYEQYF. The CDR3 DNA is TGTGCCAGCAGCCCCCCGGGACAGGGAATCTACGAGCAGTACTTC.

The genes are TRBV5-1 and TRBJ2-3, with TRBD2 matching 8 bases. Germline V gives CDR1 SGHRS, CDR2 YFSETQ. CDR3 length: 17 amino acids. J was trimmed by 1 base and V by 0 bases; bases with no gene match: 7. This CDR3 reads CASSLAGLGMGTDTQYF. The CDR3 region has the DNA TGCGCCAGCAGCTTGGCGGGACTAGGGATGGGCACAGATACGCAGTATTTT. The full variable domain, with the rest looked up from reference TRBV5-1 and TRBJ2-3, is KAGVTQTPRYLIKTRGQQVTLSCSPISGHRSVSWYQQTPGQGLQFLFEYFSETQRNKGNFPGRFSGRQFSNSRSEMNVSTLELGDSALYLCASSLAGLGMGTDTQYFGPGTRLTVL.

This chain links TRBV29-1 with TRBJ1-1; no firm D call. V lost 1 base and J 7 bases, leaving 10 bases between the germline ends. Germline V gene data show CDR1 as SQVTM and CDR2 as ANQGSEA. CDR3 length: 12 amino acids. The CDR3 DNA reads TGCAGCGTTGAAGTGGTTGGCAGTGAAGCTTTCTTT. It is translated as CSVEVVGSEAFF.